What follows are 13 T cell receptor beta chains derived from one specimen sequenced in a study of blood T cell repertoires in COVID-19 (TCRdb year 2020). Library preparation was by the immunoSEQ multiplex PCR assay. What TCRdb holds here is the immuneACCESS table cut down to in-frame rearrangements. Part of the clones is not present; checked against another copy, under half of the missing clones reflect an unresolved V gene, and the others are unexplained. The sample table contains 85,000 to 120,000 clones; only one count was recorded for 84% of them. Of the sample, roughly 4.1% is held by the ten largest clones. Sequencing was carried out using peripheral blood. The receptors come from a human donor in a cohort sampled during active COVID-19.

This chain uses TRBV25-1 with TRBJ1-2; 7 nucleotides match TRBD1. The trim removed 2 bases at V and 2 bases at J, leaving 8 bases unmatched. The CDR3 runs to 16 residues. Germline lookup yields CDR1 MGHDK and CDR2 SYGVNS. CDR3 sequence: CASSEDRTGSNYGYTF. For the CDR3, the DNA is TGTGCCAGCAGTGAAGATAGGACAGGATCCAACTATGGCTACACCTTC.

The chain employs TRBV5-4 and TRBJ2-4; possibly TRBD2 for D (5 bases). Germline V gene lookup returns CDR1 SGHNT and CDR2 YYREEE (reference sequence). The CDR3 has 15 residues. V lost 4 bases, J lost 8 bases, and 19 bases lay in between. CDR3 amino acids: CASSPTAEPDYIQYF. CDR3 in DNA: TGTGCCAGCAGCCCCACAGCGGAACCGGACTACATTCAGTACTTC. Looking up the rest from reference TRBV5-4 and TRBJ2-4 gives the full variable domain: ETGVTQSPTHLIKTRGQQVTLRCSSQSGHNTVSWYQQALGQGPQFIFQYYREEENGRGNFPPRFSGLQFPNYSSELNVNALELDDSALYLCASSPTAEPDYIQYFGAGTRLSVL.

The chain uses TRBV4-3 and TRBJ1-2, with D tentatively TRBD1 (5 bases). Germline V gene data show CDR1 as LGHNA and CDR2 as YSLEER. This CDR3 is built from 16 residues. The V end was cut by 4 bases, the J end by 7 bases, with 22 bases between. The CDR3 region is CASSRTKGPWVGGYTF. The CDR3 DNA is TGCGCCAGCAGCCGAACCAAGGGGCCTTGGGTAGGTGGCTACACCTTC.

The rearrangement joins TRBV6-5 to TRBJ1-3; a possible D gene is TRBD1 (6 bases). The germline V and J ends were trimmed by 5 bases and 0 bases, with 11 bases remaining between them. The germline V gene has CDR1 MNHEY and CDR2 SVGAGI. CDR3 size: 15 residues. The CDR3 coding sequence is TGTGCCAGCAGTAACAGGGCACTCTCTGGAAACACCATATATTTT. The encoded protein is CASSNRALSGNTIYF.

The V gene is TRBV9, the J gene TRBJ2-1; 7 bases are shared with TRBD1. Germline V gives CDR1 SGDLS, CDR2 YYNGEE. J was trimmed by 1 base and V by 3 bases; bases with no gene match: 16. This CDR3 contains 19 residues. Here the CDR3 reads CASSARQGLLPSSYNEQFF. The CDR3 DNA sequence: TGTGCCAGCAGCGCAAGACAGGGCCTCCTACCCTCGTCCTACAATGAGCAGTTCTTC.

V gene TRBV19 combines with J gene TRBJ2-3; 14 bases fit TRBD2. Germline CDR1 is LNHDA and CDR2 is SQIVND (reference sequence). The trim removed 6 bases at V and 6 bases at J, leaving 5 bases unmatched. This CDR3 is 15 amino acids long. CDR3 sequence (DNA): TGTGCCAGTAGGAGACTAGCGGGGGGGTCGGATACGCAGTATTTT. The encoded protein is CASRRLAGGSDTQYF.

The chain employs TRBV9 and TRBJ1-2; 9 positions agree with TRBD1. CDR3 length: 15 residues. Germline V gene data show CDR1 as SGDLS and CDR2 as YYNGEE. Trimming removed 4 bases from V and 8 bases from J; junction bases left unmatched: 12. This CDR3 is CASSPRTGVPGGYTF. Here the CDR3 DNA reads TGTGCCAGCAGCCCCCGGACAGGGGTTCCGGGAGGCTACACCTTC.

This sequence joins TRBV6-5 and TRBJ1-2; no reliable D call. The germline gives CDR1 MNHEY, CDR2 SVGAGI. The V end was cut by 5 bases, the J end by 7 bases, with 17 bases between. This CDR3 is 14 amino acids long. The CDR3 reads CASSPPGSGIGYTF. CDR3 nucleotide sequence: TGTGCCAGCAGTCCCCCGGGATCCGGCATTGGCTACACCTTC.

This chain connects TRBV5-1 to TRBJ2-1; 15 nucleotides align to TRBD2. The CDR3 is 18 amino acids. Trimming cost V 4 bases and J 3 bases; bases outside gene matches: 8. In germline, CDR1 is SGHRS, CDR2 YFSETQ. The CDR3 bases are TGCGCCAGCAGCGCGGGACTAGCGGGGGGCCTCTTCTACAATGAGCAGTTCTTC. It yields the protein CASSAGLAGGLFYNEQFF.

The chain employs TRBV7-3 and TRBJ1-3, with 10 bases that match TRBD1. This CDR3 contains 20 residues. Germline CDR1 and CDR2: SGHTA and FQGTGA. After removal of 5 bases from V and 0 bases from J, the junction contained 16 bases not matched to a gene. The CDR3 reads CASSHYPGQGPPFSGNTIYF. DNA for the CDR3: TGTGCCAGCAGCCATTACCCGGGACAGGGGCCTCCCTTCTCTGGAAACACCATATATTTT.

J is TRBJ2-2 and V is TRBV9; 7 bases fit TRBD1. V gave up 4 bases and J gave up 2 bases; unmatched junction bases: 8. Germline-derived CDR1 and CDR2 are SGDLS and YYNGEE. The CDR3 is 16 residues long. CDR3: CASSKRQGQNTGELFF. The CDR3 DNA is TGTGCCAGCAGCAAAAGACAGGGTCAAAACACCGGGGAGCTGTTTTTT.

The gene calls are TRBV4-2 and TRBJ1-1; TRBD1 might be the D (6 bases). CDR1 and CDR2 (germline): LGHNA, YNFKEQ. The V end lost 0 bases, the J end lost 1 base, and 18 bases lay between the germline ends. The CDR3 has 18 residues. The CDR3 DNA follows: TGTGCCAGCAGCCAAGATTGGGTCGGGGGGCCTACGAACACTGAAGCTTTCTTT. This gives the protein CASSQDWVGGPTNTEAFF.

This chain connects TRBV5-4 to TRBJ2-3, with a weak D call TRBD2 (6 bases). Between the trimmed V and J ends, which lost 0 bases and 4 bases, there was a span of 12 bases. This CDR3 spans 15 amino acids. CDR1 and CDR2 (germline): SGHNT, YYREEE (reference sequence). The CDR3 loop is CASSLGGDGPDTQYF. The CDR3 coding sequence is TGTGCCAGCAGCTTGGGGGGGGACGGCCCAGATACGCAGTATTTT.